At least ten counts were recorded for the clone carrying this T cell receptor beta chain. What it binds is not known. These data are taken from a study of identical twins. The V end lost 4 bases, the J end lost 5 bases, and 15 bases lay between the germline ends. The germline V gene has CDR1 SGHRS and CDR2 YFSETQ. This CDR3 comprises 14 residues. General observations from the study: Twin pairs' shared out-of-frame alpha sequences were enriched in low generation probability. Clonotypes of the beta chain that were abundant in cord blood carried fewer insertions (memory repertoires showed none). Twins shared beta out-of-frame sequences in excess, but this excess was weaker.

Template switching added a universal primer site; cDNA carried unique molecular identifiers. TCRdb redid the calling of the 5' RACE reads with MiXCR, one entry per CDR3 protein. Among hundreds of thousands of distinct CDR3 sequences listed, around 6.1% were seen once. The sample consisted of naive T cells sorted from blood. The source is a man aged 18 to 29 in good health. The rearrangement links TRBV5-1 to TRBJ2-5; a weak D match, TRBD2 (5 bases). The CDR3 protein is CASSRTTSGETQYF. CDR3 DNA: TGCGCCAGCAGCCGAACAACTAGTGGGGAGACCCAGTACTTC.